This T cell receptor beta chain was retrieved from a study of shared clonotypes between healthy human individuals. The protocol was immunoSEQ multiplex PCR, while the TCRdb copy is restricted to in-frame clones and leaves out a portion. Here the sample spans about 2.3 million clones, over 85% being singletons. It was into CD45RA+ naive and CD45RA-negative memory subsets that the CD4+ cells were split. Unmatched junction bases numbered 5, after V lost 0 bases and J lost 5 bases. The germline CDR1 and CDR2 sequences are MNHEY and SVGAGI. This CDR3 has 16 residues. The sequence derives from a man aged 18 to 29 in good health. Some clones in this sample may be carry-over from other donors' samples. The chain has TRBV6-5 and TRBJ2-2, with 8 bases that match TRBD1. The sample comprised naive CD4+ T cells from PBMCs. Subset: CD45RA+ positively selected. CDR3 protein: CASSYSSTGGTGELFF. Here the CDR3 DNA reads TGTGCCAGCAGTTACTCGTCCACAGGGGGAACCGGGGAGCTGTTTTTT.